A selection of T cell receptor beta chains follows, all from one sample in a study of blood T cell repertoires in COVID-19. Clones were read by immunoSEQ multiplex PCR, and TCRdb kept only the in-frame ones, dropping some. Of just over 85,000 clones listed, roughly nine tenths are singletons. The sequenced sample was peripheral blood. These receptors were collected from a man aged 45 to 65 with acute or convalescent COVID-19. CDR3s include the opening cysteine and the closing phenylalanine or tryptophan. The order of the fields is clone size, J gene, D gene, V gene, CDR3 protein, CDR3 DNA. D genes are given only for firm matches. Size is omitted from some rows. Given values are once, few, many or a class for expanded clones.

clone size: .; J gene: TRBJ1-2; D gene: .; V gene: TRBV25-1; CDR3 protein: CASSGQWNYGYTF; CDR3 DNA: TGTGCCAGCAGTGGACAGTGGAACTATGGCTACACCTTC
clone size: once; J gene: TRBJ1-1; D gene: TRBD1; V gene: TRBV19; CDR3 protein: CASSIQGAGNTEAFF; CDR3 DNA: TGTGCCAGTAGTATTCAGGGGGCAGGGAACACTGAAGCTTTCTTT
clone size: once; J gene: TRBJ2-2; D gene: .; V gene: TRBV19; CDR3 protein: CASKTRTGELFF; CDR3 DNA: TGTGCCAGTAAGACTCGTACCGGGGAGCTGTTTTTT
clone size: .; J gene: TRBJ2-1; D gene: TRBD1; V gene: TRBV19; CDR3 protein: CASSPGTGGNEQFF; CDR3 DNA: TGTGCCAGTAGTCCTGGGACAGGGGGCAATGAGCAGTTCTTC
clone size: .; J gene: TRBJ1-2; D gene: .; V gene: TRBV21-1; CDR3 protein: CASSKEKYSNYGYTF; CDR3 DNA: TGTGCCAGCAGCAAAGAAAAGTACTCTAACTATGGCTACACCTTC
clone size: .; J gene: TRBJ1-3; D gene: .; V gene: TRBV5-4; CDR3 protein: CASSLAFQGSGNTIYF; CDR3 DNA: TGTGCCAGCAGCTTGGCCTTCCAGGGTTCTGGAAACACCATATATTTT
clone size: once; J gene: TRBJ2-5; D gene: .; V gene: TRBV3-1/TRBV3-2; CDR3 protein: CASNNRRGGETQYF; CDR3 DNA: TGTGCCAGCAACAACCGAAGGGGGGGGGAGACCCAGTACTTC
clone size: .; J gene: TRBJ2-1; D gene: .; V gene: TRBV9; CDR3 protein: CASSVGRGVIDEQFF; CDR3 DNA: TGTGCCAGCAGCGTAGGCAGGGGGGTTATAGATGAGCAGTTCTTC
clone size: .; J gene: TRBJ2-3; D gene: .; V gene: TRBV11-1; CDR3 protein: CASSSARATDTQYF; CDR3 DNA: TGTGCCAGCAGCTCCGCCCGCGCCACAGATACGCAGTATTTT
clone size: .; J gene: TRBJ2-7; D gene: TRBD2; V gene: TRBV5-1; CDR3 protein: CASSLSSGGSSYEQYF; CDR3 DNA: TGCGCCAGCAGCTTGTCTAGCGGGGGGTCCTCCTACGAGCAGTACTTC
clone size: .; J gene: TRBJ1-1; D gene: TRBD1; V gene: TRBV12-5; CDR3 protein: CASGLGQGRVQRDTEAFF; CDR3 DNA: TGTGCTAGTGGTTTAGGACAGGGGAGGGTTCAAAGGGATACTGAAGCTTTCTTT
clone size: .; J gene: TRBJ1-3; D gene: .; V gene: TRBV7-2; CDR3 protein: CASSLGAGGNTIYF; CDR3 DNA: TGTGCCAGCAGCCTTGGAGCAGGGGGAAACACCATATATTTT
clone size: .; J gene: TRBJ2-7; D gene: .; V gene: TRBV4-1; CDR3 protein: CASSPRGSGPYEQYF; CDR3 DNA: TGCGCCAGCAGCCCCAGAGGGAGCGGACCCTACGAGCAGTACTTC